The text below deals with one TCR beta chain. The antigen remains undetermined. Germline V CDR1 and CDR2: SEHNR, FQNEAQ (reference sequence). The CDR3 is 17 amino acids. This sample was taken from a study of CXCR3-negative and CXCR3-positive naive CD8 T cells. The study, taken as a whole, reports: Memory, not naive, CXCR3-negative and CXCR3-positive cells differed in TRBV-TRBJ usage. CXCR3-positive naive cells had more hydrophobic TRB CDR3s than CXCR3-negative naive cells. Naive subsets had comparable surface CD5; TCR strength was inferred from TRB CDR3 properties.

The naive CD8+ gate required CD45RO-CCR7+CD27+CD95- phenotype. Preparation of TRB cDNA libraries relied on 5' RACE carrying UMI labels. From the 5' RACE reads, TCRdb lists one entry per CDR3 protein and no DNA. The sample data list 90,000 to 150,000 distinct CDR3 sequences. V is TRBV7-9 and J is TRBJ1-1; TCRdb outputs TRBD1, but without DNA this stays unchecked. The TCR comes from a human donor in good health. Some clones in this sample may be carry-over from other donors' samples. The specimen was naive CXCR3+ CD8+ T cells from blood. Specified subset: CD45RO-CCR7+CD27+CD95- naive CD8+ T cells expressing CXCR3 (TNR3+). The CDR3 is CASSLAPGTTPNTEAFF.